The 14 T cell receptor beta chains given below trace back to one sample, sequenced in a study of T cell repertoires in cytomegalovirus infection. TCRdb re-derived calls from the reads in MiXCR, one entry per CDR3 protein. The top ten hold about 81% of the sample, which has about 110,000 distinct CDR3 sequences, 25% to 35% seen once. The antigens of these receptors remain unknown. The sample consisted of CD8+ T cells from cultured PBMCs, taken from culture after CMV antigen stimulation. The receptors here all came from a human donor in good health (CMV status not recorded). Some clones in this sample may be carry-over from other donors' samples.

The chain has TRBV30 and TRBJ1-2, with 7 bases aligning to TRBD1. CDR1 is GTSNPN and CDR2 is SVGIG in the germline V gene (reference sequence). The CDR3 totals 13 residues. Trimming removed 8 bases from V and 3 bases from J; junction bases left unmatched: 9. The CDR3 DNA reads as TGTGCCCGGGAGGGGGCCGAGTACTATGGCTACACCTTC. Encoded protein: CAREGAEYYGYTF.

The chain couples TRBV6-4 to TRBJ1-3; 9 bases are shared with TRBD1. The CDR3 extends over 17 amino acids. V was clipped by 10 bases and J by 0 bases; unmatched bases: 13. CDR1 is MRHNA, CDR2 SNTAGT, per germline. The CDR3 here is CAILPGQGPLSGNTIYF. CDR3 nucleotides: TGTGCCATACTCCCGGGACAGGGTCCCCTCTCTGGAAACACCATATATTTT.

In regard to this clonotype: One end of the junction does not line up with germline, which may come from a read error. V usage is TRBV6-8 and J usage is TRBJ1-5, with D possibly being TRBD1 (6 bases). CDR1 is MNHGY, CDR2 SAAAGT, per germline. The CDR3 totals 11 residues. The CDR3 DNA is TGTGCCAGCAGTTACAGGGGGGGGAGGTATTTT. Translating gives CASSYRGGRYF.

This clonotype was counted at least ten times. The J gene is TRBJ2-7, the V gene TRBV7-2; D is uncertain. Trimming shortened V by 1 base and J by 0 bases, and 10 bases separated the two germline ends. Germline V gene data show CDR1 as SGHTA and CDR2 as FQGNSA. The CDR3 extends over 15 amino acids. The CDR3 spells CASSLEGIFSYEQYF. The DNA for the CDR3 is TGTGCCAGCAGCTTAGAAGGGATCTTCTCCTACGAGCAGTACTTC.

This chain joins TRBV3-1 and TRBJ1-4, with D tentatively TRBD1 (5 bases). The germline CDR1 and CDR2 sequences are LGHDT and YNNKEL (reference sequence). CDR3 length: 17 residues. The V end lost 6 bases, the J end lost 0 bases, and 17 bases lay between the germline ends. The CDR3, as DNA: TGTGCCAGCAGACAACAAGGGGCCCTAGCAACTAATGAAAAACTGTTTTTT. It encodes CASRQQGALATNEKLFF.

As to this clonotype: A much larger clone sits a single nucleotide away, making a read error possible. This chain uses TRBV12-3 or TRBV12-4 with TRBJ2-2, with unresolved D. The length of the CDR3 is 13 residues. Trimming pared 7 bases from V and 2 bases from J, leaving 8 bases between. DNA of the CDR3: TGTGCCAGCATACCATCCAACACCGGGGAGCTGTTTTTT. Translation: CASIPSNTGELFF.

CDR3 region: CASSEGLASETQYF. Here the CDR3 DNA reads TGTGCCAGCAGTGAGGGACTAGCTTCTGAGACCCAGTACTTC. The chain is built from TRBV2 and TRBJ2-5; 9 nucleotides match TRBD2. This CDR3 is built from 14 residues. The ends lost 3 bases at V and 5 bases at J; junction bases unmatched: 4. Per germline, CDR1 SNHLY and CDR2 FYNNEI.

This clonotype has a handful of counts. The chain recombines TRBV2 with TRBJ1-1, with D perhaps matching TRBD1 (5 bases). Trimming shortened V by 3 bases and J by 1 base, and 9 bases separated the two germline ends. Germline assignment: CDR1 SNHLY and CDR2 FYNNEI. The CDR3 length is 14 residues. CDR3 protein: CASSEVTGNTEAFF. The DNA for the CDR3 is TGTGCCAGCAGTGAGGTTACAGGGAACACTGAAGCTTTCTTT.

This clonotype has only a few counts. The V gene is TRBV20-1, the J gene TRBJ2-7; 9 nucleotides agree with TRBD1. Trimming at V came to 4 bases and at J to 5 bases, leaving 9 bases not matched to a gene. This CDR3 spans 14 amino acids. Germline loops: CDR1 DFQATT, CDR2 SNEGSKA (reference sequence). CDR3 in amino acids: CSATYRDRVNEQYF. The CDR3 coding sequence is TGCAGTGCTACGTACCGGGACAGGGTAAACGAGCAGTACTTC.

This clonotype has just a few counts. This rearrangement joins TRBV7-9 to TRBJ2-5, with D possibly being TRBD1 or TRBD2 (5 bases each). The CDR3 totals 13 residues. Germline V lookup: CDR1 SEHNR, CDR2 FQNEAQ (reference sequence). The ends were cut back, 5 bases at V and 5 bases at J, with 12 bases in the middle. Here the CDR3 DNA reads TGTGCCAGCAGCGGGGGATGGCAGGAGACCCAGTACTTC. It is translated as CASSGGWQETQYF.

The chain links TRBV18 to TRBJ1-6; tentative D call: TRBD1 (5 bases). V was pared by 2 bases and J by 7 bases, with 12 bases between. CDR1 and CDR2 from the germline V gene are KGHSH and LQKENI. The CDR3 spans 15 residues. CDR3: CASSPTGTRNSPLHF. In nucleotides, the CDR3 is TGTGCCAGCTCACCAACCGGGACCCGAAATTCACCCCTCCACTTT.

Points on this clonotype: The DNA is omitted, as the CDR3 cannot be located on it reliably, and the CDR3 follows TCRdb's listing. The CDR3 protein is CASNQASGPAYIEQFF. The chain couples TRBV5-1 to TRBJ2-1; TRBD1, the D gene given by the table, was not confirmed from the DNA. CDR1 and CDR2 (germline): SGHRS, YFSETQ. The length of the CDR3 is 16 amino acids, counting both ends.

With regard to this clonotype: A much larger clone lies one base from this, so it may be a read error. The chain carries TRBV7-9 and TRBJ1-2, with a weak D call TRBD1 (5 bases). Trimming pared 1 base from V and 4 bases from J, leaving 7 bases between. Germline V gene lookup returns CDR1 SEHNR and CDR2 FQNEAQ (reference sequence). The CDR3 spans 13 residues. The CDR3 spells CASSLGQIYGYTF. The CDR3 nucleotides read TGTGCCAGCAGCTTAGGACAGATCTATGGCTACACCTTC.

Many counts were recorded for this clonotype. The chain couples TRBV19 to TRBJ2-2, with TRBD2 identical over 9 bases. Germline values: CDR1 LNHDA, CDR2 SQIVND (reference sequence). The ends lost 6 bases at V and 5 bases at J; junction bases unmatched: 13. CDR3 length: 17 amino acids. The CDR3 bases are TGTGCCAGTAGAAACCCCGTAGCGGGGGAGTTTACCGGGGAGCTGTTTTTT. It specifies CASRNPVAGEFTGELFF.